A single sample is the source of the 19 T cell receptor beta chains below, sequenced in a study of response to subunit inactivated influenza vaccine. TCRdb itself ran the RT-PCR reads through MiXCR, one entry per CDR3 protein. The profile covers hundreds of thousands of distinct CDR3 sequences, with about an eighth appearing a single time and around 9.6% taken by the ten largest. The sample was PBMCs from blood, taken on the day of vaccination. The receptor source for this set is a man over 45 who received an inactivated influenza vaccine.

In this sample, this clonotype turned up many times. The CDR3 protein is CASSFGGTSEAGELFF. CDR3 nucleotides: TGTGCCAGCAGCTTTGGGGGGACTAGCGAGGCCGGGGAGCTGTTTTTT. The gene calls are TRBV7-7 and TRBJ2-2, with TRBD2 matching over 10 bases. J was trimmed by 6 bases and V by 3 bases; bases with no gene match: 7. CDR1 SSHAT and CDR2 FNYEAQ come from the germline V gene (reference sequence). The CDR3 runs 16 residues.

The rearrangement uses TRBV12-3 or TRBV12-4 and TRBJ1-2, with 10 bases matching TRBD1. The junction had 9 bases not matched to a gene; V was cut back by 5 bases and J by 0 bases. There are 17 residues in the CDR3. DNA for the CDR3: TGTGCCAGCAGTGCAAGACAGGGGGCTTATTCTAACTATGGCTACACCTTC. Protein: CASSARQGAYSNYGYTF.

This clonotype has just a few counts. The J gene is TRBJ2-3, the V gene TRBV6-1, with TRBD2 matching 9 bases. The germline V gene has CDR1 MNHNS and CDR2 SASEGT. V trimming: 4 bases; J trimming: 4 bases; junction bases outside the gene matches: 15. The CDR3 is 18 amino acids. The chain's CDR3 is CASSAERALRGGADTQYF. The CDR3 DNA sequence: TGTGCCAGCAGTGCCGAAAGAGCCTTGCGGGGGGGGGCAGATACGCAGTATTTT.

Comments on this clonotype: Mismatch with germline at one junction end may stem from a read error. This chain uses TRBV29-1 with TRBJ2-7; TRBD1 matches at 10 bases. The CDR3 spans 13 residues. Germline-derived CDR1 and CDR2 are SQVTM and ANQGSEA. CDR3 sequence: CSAEGQGLYEHYF. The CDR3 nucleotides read TGCAGCGCCGAGGGACAGGGGTTATACGAGCATTACTTC.

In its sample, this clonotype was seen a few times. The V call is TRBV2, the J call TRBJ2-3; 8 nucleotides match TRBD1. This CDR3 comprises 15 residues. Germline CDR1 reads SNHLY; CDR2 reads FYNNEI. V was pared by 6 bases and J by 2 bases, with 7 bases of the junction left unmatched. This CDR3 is CASRHRDRITDTQYF. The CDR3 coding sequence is TGTGCCAGCAGGCACCGGGACAGGATCACAGATACGCAGTATTTT.

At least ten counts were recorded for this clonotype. CDR3 coding DNA: TGTGCCAGCAGCTCGATTTCTATTTCGGGTTCAGATACGCAGTATTTT. Translated: CASSSISISGSDTQYF. The chain uses TRBV5-6 and TRBJ2-3; D not certain. CDR1 is SGHDT and CDR2 is YYEEEE in the germline V gene. With 3 bases removed from V and 4 bases from J, the gap between germline ends came to 18 bases. The length of the CDR3 is 16 residues.

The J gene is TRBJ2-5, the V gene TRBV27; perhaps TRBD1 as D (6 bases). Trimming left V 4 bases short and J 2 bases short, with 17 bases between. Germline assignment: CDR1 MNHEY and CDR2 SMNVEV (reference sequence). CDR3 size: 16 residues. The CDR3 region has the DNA TGTGCCAGCAGTTCCCTAACAGGGCTCCCGCAAGAGACCCAGTACTTC. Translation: CASSSLTGLPQETQYF.

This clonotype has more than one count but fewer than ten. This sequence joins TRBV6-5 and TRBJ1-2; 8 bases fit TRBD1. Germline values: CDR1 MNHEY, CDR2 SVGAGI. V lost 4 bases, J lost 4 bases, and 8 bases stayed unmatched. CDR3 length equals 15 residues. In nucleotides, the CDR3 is TGTGCCAGCAGTTCGTTCGACAGGGGAGGCTATGGCTACACCTTC. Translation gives CASSSFDRGGYGYTF.

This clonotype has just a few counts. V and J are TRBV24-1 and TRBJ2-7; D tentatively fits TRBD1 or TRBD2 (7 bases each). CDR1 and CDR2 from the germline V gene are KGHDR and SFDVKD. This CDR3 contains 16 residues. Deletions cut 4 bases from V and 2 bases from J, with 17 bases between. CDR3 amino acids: CATSDPRGTAPYEQYF. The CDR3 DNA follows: TGTGCCACCAGTGACCCGCGGGGGACAGCACCCTACGAGCAGTACTTC.

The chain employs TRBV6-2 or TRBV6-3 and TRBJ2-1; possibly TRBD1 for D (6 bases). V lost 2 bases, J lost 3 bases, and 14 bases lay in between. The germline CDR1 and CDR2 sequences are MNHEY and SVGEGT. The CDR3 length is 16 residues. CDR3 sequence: CASSYGGTPLYNEQFF. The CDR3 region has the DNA TGTGCCAGCAGTTACGGGGGCACACCCCTCTACAATGAGCAGTTCTTC.

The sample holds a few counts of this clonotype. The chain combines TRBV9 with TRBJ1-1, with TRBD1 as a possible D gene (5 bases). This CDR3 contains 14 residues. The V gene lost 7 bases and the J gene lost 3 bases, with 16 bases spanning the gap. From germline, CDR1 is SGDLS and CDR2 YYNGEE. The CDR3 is CASYPGHGHTEAFF. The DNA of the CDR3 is TGTGCCAGCTACCCCGGACACGGGCACACTGAAGCTTTCTTT.

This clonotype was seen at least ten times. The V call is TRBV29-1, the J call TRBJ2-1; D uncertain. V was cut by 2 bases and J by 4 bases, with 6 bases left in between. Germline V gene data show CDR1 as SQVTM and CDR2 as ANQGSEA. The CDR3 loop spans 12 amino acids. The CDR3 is CSVEQTYNEQFF. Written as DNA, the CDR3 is TGCAGCGTTGAACAGACTTACAATGAGCAGTTCTTC.

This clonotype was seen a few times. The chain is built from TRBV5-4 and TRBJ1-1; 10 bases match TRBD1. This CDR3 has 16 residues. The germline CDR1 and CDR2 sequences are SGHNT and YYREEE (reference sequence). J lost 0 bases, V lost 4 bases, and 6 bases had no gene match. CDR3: CASSPGQGGMNTEAFF. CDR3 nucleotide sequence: TGTGCCAGCAGCCCCGGACAGGGGGGGATGAACACTGAAGCTTTCTTT.

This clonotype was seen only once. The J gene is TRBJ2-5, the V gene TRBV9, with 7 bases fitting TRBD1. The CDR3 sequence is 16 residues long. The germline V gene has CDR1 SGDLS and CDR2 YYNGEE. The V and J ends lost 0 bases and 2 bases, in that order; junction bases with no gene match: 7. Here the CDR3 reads CASSVGVAGGQETQYF. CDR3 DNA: TGTGCCAGCAGCGTAGGGGTAGCAGGGGGTCAAGAGACCCAGTACTTC.

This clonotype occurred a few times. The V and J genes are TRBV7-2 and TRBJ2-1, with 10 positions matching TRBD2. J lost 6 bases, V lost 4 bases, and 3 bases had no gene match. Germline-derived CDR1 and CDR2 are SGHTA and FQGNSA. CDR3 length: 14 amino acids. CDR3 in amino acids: CASSSWTSGNEQFF. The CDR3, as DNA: TGTGCCAGCAGCTCCTGGACTAGCGGCAATGAGCAGTTCTTC.

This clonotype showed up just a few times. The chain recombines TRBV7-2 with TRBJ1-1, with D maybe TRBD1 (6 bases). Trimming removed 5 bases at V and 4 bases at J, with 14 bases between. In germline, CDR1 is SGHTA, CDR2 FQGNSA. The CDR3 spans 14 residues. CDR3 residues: CASSPSGGLTEAFF. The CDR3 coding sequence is TGTGCCAGCAGCCCCTCCGGGGGGCTCACTGAAGCTTTCTTT.

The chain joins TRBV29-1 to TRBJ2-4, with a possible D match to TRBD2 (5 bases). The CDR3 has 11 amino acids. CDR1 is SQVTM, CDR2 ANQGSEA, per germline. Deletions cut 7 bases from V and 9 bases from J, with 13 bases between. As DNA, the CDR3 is TGCAGCGCCCGGACTTCAGGCATTCAGTACTTC. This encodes CSARTSGIQYF.

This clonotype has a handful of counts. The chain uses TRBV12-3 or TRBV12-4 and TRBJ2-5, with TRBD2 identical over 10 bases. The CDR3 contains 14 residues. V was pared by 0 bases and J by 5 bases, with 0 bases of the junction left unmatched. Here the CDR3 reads CASSLASGGETQYF. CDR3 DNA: TGTGCCAGCAGTTTAGCTAGCGGGGGGGAGACCCAGTACTTC.

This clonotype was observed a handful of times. The DNA for the CDR3 is TGTGCCAGCAGTTACTCGAGGACTAGCAGAGGTACCAAAGAGACCCAGTACTTC. This encodes CASSYSRTSRGTKETQYF. The J gene is TRBJ2-5, the V gene TRBV6-2 or TRBV6-3; 8 positions match TRBD2. V dropped 0 bases and J dropped 3; count of bases not matched to a gene: 12. Germline V lookup: CDR1 MNHEY, CDR2 SVGEGT. The CDR3 has 18 amino acids.